The 25 T cell receptor beta chains listed next were all sequenced from one sample in a study of T cell responses to AZD1222 COVID-19 vaccine (dated by TCRdb to the early 2020s). The time point label, read with the paper, signifies: about 28 days (+/-7) after the second vaccine dose. The library was prepared using the immunoSEQ multiplex PCR assay. Drawn from immuneACCESS, this table holds only the in-frame rearrangements with V and J called that TCRdb kept. Clones are partly lost; checked studies trace under half to an unresolved V gene and leave the rest unexplained. For this sample there are 130,000 to 150,000 clones; approximately 89% appear just once. The ten largest clonotypes hold roughly 1.5% of the sample. Sequenced here: peripheral blood, sampled 28 days after the second AZD1222 dose. The source is an adult who received the AZD1222 COVID-19 vaccine.

This sequence joins TRBV10-1 and TRBJ2-7; 9 positions match TRBD1. CDR3 length: 15 residues. The germline gives CDR1 WNHNN, CDR2 SYGVQD (reference sequence). With V trimmed by 3 bases and J by 9 bases, 12 bases remained unmatched. Here the CDR3 DNA reads TGCGCCAGCAGTGATCGGGACAGGGCCTCAAATGGGCAGTACTTC. Translation: CASSDRDRASNGQYF.

The V and J genes are TRBV27 and TRBJ2-2, with D unresolved. The CDR3 totals 12 residues. Germline V gives CDR1 MNHEY, CDR2 SMNVEV (reference sequence). Trimming took off 5 bases at V and 6 bases at J, with 7 bases between the two ends. CDR3 bases: TGTGCCAGCAGTCCTTCGGCCGGGGAGCTGTTTTTT. It specifies CASSPSAGELFF.

The chain has TRBV7-2 and TRBJ2-1, with 8 bases that match TRBD2. With V trimmed by 5 bases and J by 9 bases, 9 bases remained unmatched. This CDR3 contains 14 residues. CDR1 and CDR2 from the germline V gene are SGHTA and FQGNSA. CDR3 coding DNA: TGTGCCAGCAGCCCAGCGGGGGCCGTAGGTGAGCAGTTCTTC. Protein sequence: CASSPAGAVGEQFF.

The chain combines TRBV6-2 or TRBV6-3 with TRBJ1-1; weak D call: TRBD1 (6 bases). CDR1 MNHEY and CDR2 SVGEGT come from the germline V gene. The CDR3 is 18 amino acids. Trimming took 0 bases from V and 1 from J, leaving 18 bases between them. CDR3 sequence: CASSYSSSNDRPNTEAFF. The DNA of the CDR3 is TGTGCCAGCAGTTACTCGAGCAGTAACGACAGGCCGAACACTGAAGCTTTCTTT.

This rearrangement joins TRBV18 to TRBJ2-7; 7 bases fit TRBD1. Trimming cost V 3 bases and J 0 bases; bases outside gene matches: 5. The CDR3 extends over 15 amino acids. Germline CDR1 and CDR2: KGHSH and LQKENI. The CDR3 nucleotides read TGTGCCAGCTCACCGGGACAGCTGAGCTCCTACGAGCAGTACTTC. As protein: CASSPGQLSSYEQYF.

The chain links TRBV6-2 or TRBV6-3 to TRBJ1-2; TRBD1 agrees at 8 bases. Germline V gene data show CDR1 as MNHEY and CDR2 as SVGEGT. V lost 7 bases and J lost 0; bases outside the gene matches: 4. This CDR3 comprises 14 residues. The CDR3 DNA sequence: TGTGCCAGCAACCCGACAGGGGCTAACTATGGCTACACCTTC. It translates to CASNPTGANYGYTF.

This rearrangement joins TRBV25-1 to TRBJ1-1; no reliable D call. Per germline, CDR1 MGHDK and CDR2 SYGVNS. The V gene lost 6 bases and the J gene lost 1 base, with 12 bases spanning the gap. The CDR3 extends over 14 amino acids. CDR3 amino acids: CASSLSSGNTEAFF. Written as DNA, the CDR3 is TGTGCCAGCAGCCTCTCAAGCGGGAACACTGAAGCTTTCTTT.

The genes are TRBV18 and TRBJ2-2, with 9 bases fitting TRBD1. Trimming took 0 bases from V and 5 from J; bases not matched to a gene: 4. Germline values: CDR1 KGHSH, CDR2 LQKENI. CDR3 length: 16 amino acids. The CDR3 here is CASSPPDRGRTGELFF. The DNA for the CDR3 is TGTGCCAGCTCACCACCAGACAGGGGGAGGACCGGGGAGCTGTTTTTT. Based on the CDR3 plus reference TRBV18 and TRBJ2-2, the full variable domain is NAGVMQNPRHLVRRRGQEARLRCSPMKGHSHVYWYRQLPEEGLKFMVYLQKENIIDESGMPKERFSAEFPKEGPSILRIQQVVRGDSAAYFCASSPPDRGRTGELFFGEGSRLTVL.

This clone was seen only once. The chain is built from TRBV10-3 and TRBJ1-6; D is perhaps TRBD1 (5 bases). V lost 4 bases, J lost 0 bases, and 13 bases lay in between. The CDR3 loop spans 17 amino acids. Germline CDR1 reads ENHRY; CDR2 reads SYGVKD. For the CDR3, the DNA is TGTGCCATCAGTGCAGGGAAGGACAACTCCTATAATTCACCCCTCCACTTT. Translated: CAISAGKDNSYNSPLHF.

This chain uses TRBV24-1 with TRBJ2-5; TRBD1 matches 11 bases. The CDR3 consists of 15 residues. CDR1 is KGHDR and CDR2 is SFDVKD in the germline V gene. J lost 5 bases, V lost 4 bases, and 5 bases had no gene match. The CDR3 nucleotides are TGTGCCACCAGTGACGGGACAGGGGGTCGTGAGACCCAGTACTTC. Protein product: CATSDGTGGRETQYF.

This clone was observed a single time. The genes are TRBV7-8 and TRBJ2-7, with a weak D call TRBD2 (6 bases). Germline values: CDR1 SGHVS, CDR2 FQNEAQ. The CDR3 runs 15 residues. Trimming removed 10 bases from V and 6 bases from J, with 25 bases in between. CDR3 in amino acids: CATQFGRLGSGEQYF. The CDR3 region has the DNA TGTGCCACCCAGTTCGGGAGACTAGGTTCAGGCGAGCAGTACTTC.

The chain recombines TRBV29-1 with TRBJ1-1; tentatively, D is TRBD1 (6 bases). The germline V gene encodes CDR1 SQVTM and CDR2 ANQGSEA. This CDR3 has 12 amino acids. V lost 3 bases and J lost 8, with 13 bases in between. Here the CDR3 reads CSVESRGAEAFF. The CDR3 coding sequence is TGCAGCGTTGAGTCCCGGGGGGCCGAAGCTTTCTTT. The entire variable domain, with the rest obtained from reference TRBV29-1 and TRBJ1-1, is as follows: SAVISQKPSRDICQRGTSLTIQCQVDSQVTMMFWYRQQPGQSLTLIATANQGSEATYESGFVIDKFPISRPNLTFSTLTVSNMSPEDSSIYLCSVESRGAEAFFGQGTRLTVV.

CDR3: CASSQDAAGAGNTIYF. The DNA for the CDR3 is TGCGCCAGCAGCCAAGACGCGGCAGGGGCTGGAAACACCATATATTTT. The chain has TRBV4-3 and TRBJ1-3; a possible D gene is TRBD1 (6 bases). The CDR3 runs to 16 residues. V was clipped by 0 bases and J by 2 bases, with 11 bases between them. Germline V gene sequence: CDR1 LGHNA, CDR2 YSLEER.

The chain employs TRBV3-1 (or the pseudogene TRBV3-2) and TRBJ1-4; 7 bases line up with TRBD1. V lost 9 bases to trimming and J lost 4 bases; unmatched junction nucleotides: 8. The CDR3 has 14 amino acids. From germline, CDR1 is LGHDT and CDR2 YNNKEL (reference sequence). CDR3 in amino acids: CASGQAGGNEKLFF. The CDR3, as DNA: TGTGCCAGTGGACAGGCCGGGGGTAATGAAAAACTGTTTTTT.

The chain carries TRBV7-9 and TRBJ1-2, with 8 bases lining up with TRBD1. Germline values: CDR1 SEHNR, CDR2 FQNEAQ (reference sequence). This CDR3 comprises 15 residues. With V trimmed by 5 bases and J by 4 bases, 9 bases remained unmatched. In nucleotides, the CDR3 is TGTGCCAGCAGCCCCCGGACAGGGTACGTCTATGGCTACACCTTC. The encoded protein is CASSPRTGYVYGYTF.

The chain links TRBV28 to TRBJ2-3; TRBD2 matches at 11 bases. Looked up from germline, CDR1 is MDHEN and CDR2 is SYDVKM. Losses at the gene ends were 3 bases for V and 6 bases for J; bases not matched to a gene: 5. The CDR3 totals 15 residues. The CDR3 reads CASSFTSGGTDTQYF. Written as DNA, the CDR3 is TGTGCCAGCAGTTTTACTAGCGGGGGAACGGATACGCAGTATTTT.

This rearrangement joins TRBV7-9 to TRBJ2-5, with D perhaps assigned TRBD1 or TRBD2 (5 bases each). Trimming left V 10 bases short and J 3 bases short, with 21 bases between. Germline lookup yields CDR1 SEHNR and CDR2 FQNEAQ (reference sequence). CDR3 length: 15 residues. CDR3 DNA: TGTGCCACCTCGCCCGGGACCAGGGCTGAAGAGACCCAGTACTTC. It encodes CATSPGTRAEETQYF.

Only a few counts were recorded for this clone. V gene TRBV30 combines with J gene TRBJ1-5; D not certain. V shed 1 base and J shed 3 bases, with 10 bases lying between them. The CDR3 length is 14 residues. Germline V gene data show CDR1 as GTSNPN and CDR2 as SVGIG (reference sequence). The CDR3, as DNA: TGTGCCTGGAGTGCCGGGTCGATCAATCAGCCCCAGCATTTT. Its translation is CAWSAGSINQPQHF.

This clone was seen only once. This chain links TRBV7-9 with TRBJ1-4; 9 nucleotides line up with TRBD1. CDR1 and CDR2 (germline): SEHNR, FQNEAQ (reference sequence). CDR3 length: 14 residues. Unmatched junction bases numbered 2, after V lost 1 base and J lost 8 bases. The CDR3 DNA reads TGTGCCAGCAGCTTAGGGACAGGGGACGAAAAACTGTTTTTT. Amino acid sequence: CASSLGTGDEKLFF.

V gene TRBV12-3 or TRBV12-4 combines with J gene TRBJ1-1; D not resolved. Trimming left V 2 bases short and J 7 bases short, with 11 bases between. The CDR3 sequence is 13 residues long. The CDR3 DNA reads TGTGCCAGCAGTTTAATCAGGTCAGATGAAGCTTTCTTT. This gives the protein CASSLIRSDEAFF.

This chain connects TRBV30 to TRBJ2-2, with D possibly being TRBD2 (6 bases). Trimming removed 4 bases at V and 4 bases at J, with 13 bases between. CDR3 length equals 14 residues. Germline V CDR1 and CDR2: GTSNPN, SVGIG (reference sequence). This CDR3 is CAWKWQGGTGELFF. Here the CDR3 DNA reads TGTGCCTGGAAGTGGCAGGGAGGCACCGGGGAGCTGTTTTTT. The variable domain in full, with the rest retrieved from reference TRBV30 and TRBJ2-2, is SQTIHQWPATLVQPVGSPLSLECTVEGTSNPNLYWYRQAAGRGLQLLFYSVGIGQISSEVPQNLSASRPQDRQFILSSKKLLLSDSGFYLCAWKWQGGTGELFFGEGSRLTVL.

This rearrangement joins TRBV5-1 to TRBJ2-7; D call uncertain. Germline V lookup: CDR1 SGHRS, CDR2 YFSETQ. This CDR3 contains 16 residues. Trimming cost V 6 bases and J 0 bases, with 19 bases left between them. The CDR3 loop is CASKLRSESHSYEQYF. The CDR3 DNA sequence: TGCGCCAGCAAGCTTAGGTCAGAAAGTCACTCCTACGAGCAGTACTTC. The entire variable domain, with the rest obtained from reference TRBV5-1 and TRBJ2-7, is as follows: KAGVTQTPRYLIKTRGQQVTLSCSPISGHRSVSWYQQTPGQGLQFLFEYFSETQRNKGNFPGRFSGRQFSNSRSEMNVSTLELGDSALYLCASKLRSESHSYEQYFGPGTRLTVT.

V gene TRBV7-2 combines with J gene TRBJ2-7; no clear D gene. CDR1 is SGHTA and CDR2 is FQGNSA in the germline V gene. This CDR3 spans 12 amino acids. Between the trimmed V and J ends, which lost 4 bases and 3 bases, there was a span of 7 bases. CDR3 nucleotide sequence: TGTGCCAGCAGCTACCCGGGCTACGAGCAGTACTTC. As protein: CASSYPGYEQYF.

V gene TRBV7-3 combines with J gene TRBJ2-7; 9 positions agree with TRBD2. The germline V gene encodes CDR1 SGHTA and CDR2 FQGTGA. J gave up 5 bases and V 5 bases, and 10 bases lay outside the gene matches. The CDR3 totals 15 residues. The CDR3 coding sequence is TGTGCCAGCAGCCCACTGGGACTAGCTTCTGACGAGCAGTACTTC. This encodes CASSPLGLASDEQYF. The variable domain in full, completed from reference TRBV7-3 and TRBJ2-7, reads GAGVSQTPSNKVTEKGKYVELRCDPISGHTALYWYRQSLGQGPEFLIYFQGTGAADDSGLPNDRFFAVRPEGSVSTLKIQRTERGDSAVYLCASSPLGLASDEQYFGPGTRLTVT.

This chain links TRBV28 with TRBJ2-1; tentative D call: TRBD1 (6 bases). CDR3 size: 16 residues. The V end was cut by 5 bases, the J end by 6 bases, with 20 bases between. The V gene's germline CDR1 is MDHEN and CDR2 SYDVKM. The CDR3 DNA reads TGTGCCAGCAGTGCTTGGACAGCCGGTTATCGCAATGAGCAGTTCTTC. This translates into CASSAWTAGYRNEQFF.